The clone carrying this T cell receptor (beta chain) was found a few times. This sample is drawn from a study of control samples from healthy donors and cancer patients. The CDR3 contains 15 residues. Germline values: CDR1 MDHEN, CDR2 SYDVKM. Trimming removed 8 bases from V and 3 bases from J, with 17 bases in between. The data were produced by immunoSEQ multiplex PCR, yet TCRdb's version contains in-frame clones alone and is incomplete. The data contain tens of thousands of clones, about 90% of them seen just once; the ten biggest clones take up roughly 2%. The receptor comes from a woman aged 55 to 70 with head and neck cancer. Specimen: PBMCs. The J gene is TRBJ2-1, the V gene TRBV28; D is perhaps TRBD1 (7 bases). The chain's CDR3 is CASHEGGQIYNEQFF. For the CDR3, the DNA is TGTGCCAGCCATGAGGGGGGACAGATCTACAATGAGCAGTTCTTC.